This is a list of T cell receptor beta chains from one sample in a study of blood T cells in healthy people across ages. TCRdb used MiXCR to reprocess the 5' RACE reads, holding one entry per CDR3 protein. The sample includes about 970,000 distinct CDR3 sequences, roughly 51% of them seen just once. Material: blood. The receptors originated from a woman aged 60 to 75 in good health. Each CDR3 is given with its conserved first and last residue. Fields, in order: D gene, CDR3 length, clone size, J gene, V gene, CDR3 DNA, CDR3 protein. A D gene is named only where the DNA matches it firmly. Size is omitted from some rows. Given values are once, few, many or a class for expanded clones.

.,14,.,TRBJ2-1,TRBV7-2,TGTGCCAGCAGCCCTACGAGGGCCCACAATGAGCAGTTCTTC,CASSPTRAHNEQFF
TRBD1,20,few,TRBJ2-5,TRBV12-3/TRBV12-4,TGTGCCAGCAGTTTCGGCGTGGGGACAGGGGTCCTGTACAACCAAGAGACCCAGTACTTC,CASSFGVGTGVLYNQETQYF
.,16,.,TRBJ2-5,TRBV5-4,TGTGCCAGCACACACAGAGGGCGGACAGACCAAGAGACCCAGTACTTC,CASTHRGRTDQETQYF
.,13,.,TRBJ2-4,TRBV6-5,TGTGCCGGCAGTTACGCATTGGGCTACCTAGAGTACTTC,CAGSYALGYLEYF
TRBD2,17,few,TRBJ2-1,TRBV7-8,TGTGCCAGCAGCGCCCGACTAGCGGGCATCTCCTACAATGAGCAGTTCTTC,CASSARLAGISYNEQFF
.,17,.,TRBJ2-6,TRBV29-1,TGCAGCGTTGACAAGGAACAGTTCCGGTCTGGGGCCAACGTCCTGACTTTC,CSVDKEQFRSGANVLTF
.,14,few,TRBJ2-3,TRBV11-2,TGTGCCAGCAGCTTACCCAGGGCCCCAGATACGCAGTATTTT,CASSLPRAPDTQYF
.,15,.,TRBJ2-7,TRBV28,TGTGCCAGCAGTGGCCCGGAGTTCGGAGTCTACGAGCAGTACTTC,CASSGPEFGVYEQYF
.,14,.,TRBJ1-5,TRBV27,TGTGCCAGCAGTGTTGGGGGGCCCAGGGGGCCCCAGCATTTT,CASSVGGPRGPQHF
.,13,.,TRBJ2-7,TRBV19,TGTGCCAGTAGTATCGTTGACAGTTACGAGCAGTACTTC,CASSIVDSYEQYF
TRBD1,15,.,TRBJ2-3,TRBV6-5,TGTGCCAGCAGAAGAGACAGGGTTATGGCAGATACGCAGTATTTT,CASRRDRVMADTQYF
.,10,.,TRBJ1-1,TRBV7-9,TGTGCCAGCATTGGCACTGAAGCTTTCTTT,CASIGTEAFF
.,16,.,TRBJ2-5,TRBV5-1,TGCGCCAGCAGCTTAGCGCCAACCCTATCAATGGAGACCCAGTACTTC,CASSLAPTLSMETQYF
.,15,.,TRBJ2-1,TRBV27,TGTGCCAGCAGTCCCACACCGGGACCCAACAATGAGCAGTTCTTC,CASSPTPGPNNEQFF
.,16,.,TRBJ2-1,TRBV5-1,TGCGCCAGCAGCTTGGCGGTCAGAGTCCAGTACAATGAGCAGTTCTTC,CASSLAVRVQYNEQFF
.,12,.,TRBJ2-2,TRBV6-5,TGTGCCAGCAGTTACGACCCCGGGGAGCTGTTTTTT,CASSYDPGELFF
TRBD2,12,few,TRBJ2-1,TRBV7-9,TGTGCCTCCGGCGGGAGGGCCTATGAGCAGTTCTTC,CASGGRAYEQFF
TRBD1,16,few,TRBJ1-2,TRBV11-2,TGTGCCAGCAGCGCCGCCGGGGAACAGGGGCGCTATGGCTACACCTTC,CASSAAGEQGRYGYTF
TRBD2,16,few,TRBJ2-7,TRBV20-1,TGCAGTGCTAGAGACGGAGCGGGGGTCGATTCCTACGAGCAGTACTTC,CSARDGAGVDSYEQYF
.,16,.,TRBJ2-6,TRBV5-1,TGCGCCAGCAGCTCTTACAGGGACTCTGGGGCCAACGTCCTGACTTTC,CASSSYRDSGANVLTF
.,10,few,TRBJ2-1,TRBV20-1,TGCAGTGCTAGAATCATGGGGCAGTTCTTC,CSARIMGQFF
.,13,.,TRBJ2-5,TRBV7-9,TGTGCCAGCAGCGTCTCTCTCCAAGAGACCCAGTACTTC,CASSVSLQETQYF
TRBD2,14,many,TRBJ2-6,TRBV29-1,TGCAGCGTTGACGCGGGGGCTGGGGCCAACGTCCTGACTTTC,CSVDAGAGANVLTF
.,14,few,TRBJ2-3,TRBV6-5,TGTGCCAGCAGTTACAAGGGACCCGGGCATACGCAGTATTTT,CASSYKGPGHTQYF
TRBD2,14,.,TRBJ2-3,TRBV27,TGTGCCAGCAGTTTCAGCGGGAATAGAGATACGCAGTATTTT,CASSFSGNRDTQYF
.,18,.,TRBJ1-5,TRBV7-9,TGTGCCAGCAGCTTAGGTCTTGGCAGGAACATTAGCAATCAGCCCCAGCATTTT,CASSLGLGRNISNQPQHF
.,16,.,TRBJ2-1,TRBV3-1,TGTGCCAGCAGCCAAGATCTAGTGGCTGTGGGGAATGAGCAGTTCTTC,CASSQDLVAVGNEQFF
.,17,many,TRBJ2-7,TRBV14,TGTGCCAGCAGCCAAGATGTGCCGGGGCAGGGACTTTACGAGCAGTACTTC,CASSQDVPGQGLYEQYF
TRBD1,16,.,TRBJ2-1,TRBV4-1,TGCGCCAGCAGCCAACCGGGACAGGGTAGGTACAATGAGCAGTTCTTC,CASSQPGQGRYNEQFF
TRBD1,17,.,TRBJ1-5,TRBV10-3,TGTGCCATCAGCCGGGACAGGGGGTATTCTGGCAATCAGCCCCAGCATTTT,CAISRDRGYSGNQPQHF
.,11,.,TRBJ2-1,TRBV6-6,TGTGCCAGCAGTTATCTCACTGAGCAGTTCTTC,CASSYLTEQFF
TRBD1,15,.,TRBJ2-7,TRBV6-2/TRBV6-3,TGTGCCAGCAAAAAGACAGGGACAGGGGACTACGAGCAGTACTTC,CASKKTGTGDYEQYF
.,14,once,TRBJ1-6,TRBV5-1,TGCGCCAGCAGCTTGGAGGGCAGCTTATCACCCCTCCACTTT,CASSLEGSLSPLHF